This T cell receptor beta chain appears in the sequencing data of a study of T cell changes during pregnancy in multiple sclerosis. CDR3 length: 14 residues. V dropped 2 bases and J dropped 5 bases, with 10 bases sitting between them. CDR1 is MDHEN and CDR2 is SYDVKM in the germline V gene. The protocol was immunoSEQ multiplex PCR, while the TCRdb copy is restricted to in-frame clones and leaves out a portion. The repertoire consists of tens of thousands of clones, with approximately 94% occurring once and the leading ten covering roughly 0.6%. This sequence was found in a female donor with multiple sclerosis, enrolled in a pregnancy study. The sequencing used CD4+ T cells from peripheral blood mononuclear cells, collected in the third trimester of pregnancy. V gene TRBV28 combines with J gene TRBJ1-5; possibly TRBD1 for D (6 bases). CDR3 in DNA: TGTGCCAGCAGTTTAGACAGGTCGGATCAGCCCCAGCATTTT. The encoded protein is CASSLDRSDQPQHF. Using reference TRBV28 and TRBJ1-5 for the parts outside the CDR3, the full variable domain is DVKVTQSSRYLVKRTGEKVFLECVQDMDHENMFWYRQDPGLGLRLIYFSYDVKMKEKGDIPEGYSVSREKKERFSLILESASTNQTSMYLCASSLDRSDQPQHFGDGTRLSIL.